This TCR beta chain was identified during a study of blood T cells in healthy people across ages. About this clonotype itself: Its antigen is not known. The junction does not match germline at one end; this may be a read error.

The authors ran a second PCR of about 6 to 11 cycles using a sample-barcoded 5' primer and a J-beta primer mix. From the 5' RACE reads, TCRdb called clonotypes with MiXCR, one entry per CDR3 protein. The data show around 500,000 distinct CDR3 sequences, about 26% seen once. General study findings and limits: Diversity was higher, and naive CD4+ cells more numerous, in long-lived donors than in aged donors.

These sequences were also reported in another study, on T cells of mothers and their children. This second study says: The authors found no persistent microchimeric T cell clones.

Sample: blood. The source is a boy under 10 years old in good health.

As DNA, the CDR3 is TGTGCCAGCAGCCAAGAGCCGGGAGGGACAGCGATTTTT. Its translation is CASSQEPGGTAIF. The chain uses TRBV3-1 and TRBJ1-4; 7 positions match TRBD1. CDR3 length: 13 amino acids. Germline CDR1 and CDR2: LGHDT and YNNKEL (reference sequence).